The entry below describes one T cell receptor (beta chain). The sample holds a few counts of this clonotype. No antigen is known for it. The sample holds no much larger clone one base away, and base qualities are not on file. The cysteine opens and the phenylalanine closes a CDR3 of 13 amino acids. Left in the record is the CDR3 DNA by itself, 39 bases read in frame from the first base. V and J are truncated by 0 bases and 2 bases respectively, leaving an intervening sequence of 8 bases. CDR1 and CDR2, per the germline V gene (reference sequence), are DFQATT and SNEGSKA. The data stem from a study of T cells after yellow fever vaccination (dated by TCRdb to the late 2010s). Study-level background: The SMART-Seq v4 Ultra Low Input RNA kit was used to prepare libraries from fractions with low cell numbers. To follow T-cell clones before and after primary and booster YFV17D yellow fever vaccination, bulk TCR alpha and beta repertoires were sequenced over time. Two healthy male donors, one aged 18 to 30 and one aged 30 to 40 years, were included in the cohort. Blood samples were taken at several timepoints before and after primary and secondary immunization, and bulk PBMC replicates and cell subsets were isolated.

Here is what the overall study found, with its caveats: Computational filtering was required because FACS-sorted repertoires could contain abundant contaminating clonotypes from the bulk population. The study included only a couple of donors, which limits how far the findings can be generalized. A small fraction of clonotypes appeared in both the CD4 and CD8 compartments, likely as a result of convergent recombination. The secondary T-cell response was found to be weaker but faster than the primary response, with a peak reached on day 5 rather than on day 15. After the booster, most of the clones that had expanded following primary vaccination were detected again (almost 98% of CD4 and roughly 90% of CD8), which suggests that memory was broadly maintained.

The treatment or condition label, as the study defines it: live attenuated yellow fever vaccine strain. At each blood-draw timepoint, two biological replicates of bulk PBMCs were obtained. PBMCs were isolated from peripheral blood using a standard Ficoll-Paque protocol. RNA was extracted with TriZol from bulk PBMCs, CD4 and CD8 fractions, and dextramer-positive and dextramer-negative fractions. Synthesis of TCR cDNA relied on 5'RACE template switching, a step that introduced a universal primer site along with unique molecular identifiers. Priming of cDNA synthesis was performed from both the TCR alpha and TCR beta constant segments. Two PCR steps were used to amplify libraries, with sample barcodes and sequencing adapters being added in the second step. Sequencing of libraries was performed on Illumina HiSeq 2500 (2x100 bp) or NovaSeq (2x150 bp). As for the authors' bioinformatics: MIGEC handled demultiplexing of reads and collapsing into UMI consensus sequences, while MiXCR performed V(D)J alignment. Using edgeR on replicate PBMC samples, clonotypes were called vaccine-responding if FDR was below 0.01 and the log2 fold change was above 5 up to day 15. Each bulk clonotype received a CD4 or CD8 identity based on whether the sequenced CD4 or CD8 repertoire contained that clonotype at higher abundance. TCRdb cleaned the public reads at Q25 with fastp, built clones with MiXCR and kept in-frame beta chains. When rows share a CDR3 protein, they turn into one entry using the most common DNA and genes. The V and J calls come from TCRdb's annotation, not from the publication. For this sample the table gives about 630,000 distinct CDR3 sequences, of which about 12% were detected only once. The ten top clones hold 15% of the sample.

The sequences come from PBMCs, collected on the day of the yellow fever booster vaccination. The chain is made from TRBV20-1 and TRBJ2-7; the D gene cannot be named for sure. The sequence was obtained from a young man who received the YFV17D yellow fever vaccine. The CDR3 protein is CSARDGLPYEQYF. The nucleotides are TGCAGTGCTAGAGACGGTCTACCCTACGAGCAGTACTTC.